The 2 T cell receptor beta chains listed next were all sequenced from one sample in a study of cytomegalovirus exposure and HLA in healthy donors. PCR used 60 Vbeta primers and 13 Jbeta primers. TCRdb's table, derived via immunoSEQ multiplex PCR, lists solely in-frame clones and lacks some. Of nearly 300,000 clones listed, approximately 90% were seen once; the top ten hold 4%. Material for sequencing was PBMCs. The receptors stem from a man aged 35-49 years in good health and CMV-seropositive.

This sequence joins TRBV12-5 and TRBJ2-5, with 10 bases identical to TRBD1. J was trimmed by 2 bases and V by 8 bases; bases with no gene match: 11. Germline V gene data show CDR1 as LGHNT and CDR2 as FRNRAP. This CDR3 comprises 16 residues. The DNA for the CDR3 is TGTGCTAGTTCGGATCGACAGGGGGCGAGGCAAGAGACCCAGTACTTC. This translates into CASSDRQGARQETQYF.

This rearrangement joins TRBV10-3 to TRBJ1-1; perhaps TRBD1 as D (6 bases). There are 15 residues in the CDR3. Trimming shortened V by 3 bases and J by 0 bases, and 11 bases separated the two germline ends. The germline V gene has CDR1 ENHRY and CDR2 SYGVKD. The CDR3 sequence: CAISDSGTMNTEAFF. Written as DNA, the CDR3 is TGTGCCATCAGTGACTCCGGGACAATGAACACTGAAGCTTTCTTT.